The 23 T cell receptor beta chains presented below share a single source sample, sequenced in a study of blood T cell repertoires in COVID-19 (dated by TCRdb to 2019 to 2021). The library was generated by the immunoSEQ multiplex PCR assay. The clones in this table, taken by TCRdb from immuneACCESS, are in-frame only. Not every clone is retained; where verified, under half of the shortfall comes from an unresolved V gene, and the cause of the rest is unknown. A total of around 270,000 clones appear in this sample, about 87% of them only once. The top ten clones comprise around 3% of the sample. The sequencing input was PBMCs or T cells enriched from blood (not recorded which). The receptors were sampled from a woman between 40 and 50 years old who had been exposed to COVID-19.

The rearrangement uses TRBV7-2 and TRBJ2-1; a weak D match, TRBD1 (6 bases). The CDR3 length is 17 residues. Per the germline V gene, CDR1 is SGHTA and CDR2 is FQGNSA. V was shortened by 6 bases and J by 2 bases, with 20 bases between the two germline ends. In nucleotides, the CDR3 is TGTGCCAGCAGTCTTAGGTTATTGGGGGCTCCCTACAATGAGCAGTTCTTC. Its protein is CASSLRLLGAPYNEQFF.

The J gene is TRBJ1-6, the V gene TRBV2; tentative D call: TRBD1 (6 bases). The ends were cut back, 7 bases at V and 4 bases at J, with 14 bases in the middle. Germline CDR1 reads SNHLY; CDR2 reads FYNNEI. The length of the CDR3 is 15 residues. The CDR3 bases are TGTGCCAGCAAGGAAGGGGGATCTTATAATTCACCCCTCCACTTT. The encoded protein is CASKEGGSYNSPLHF.

The CDR3 spells CASRGRESSGNTIYF. The CDR3 bases are TGTGCCAGCAGGGGGCGGGAGAGCTCTGGAAACACCATATATTTT. The chain is built from TRBV3-1 (or the pseudogene TRBV3-2) and TRBJ1-3; a weak D match, TRBD1 (5 bases). CDR1 and CDR2 (germline): LGHDT, YNNKEL (reference sequence). The ends were cut back, 6 bases at V and 0 bases at J, with 12 bases in the middle. There are 15 residues in the CDR3.

V and J are TRBV18 and TRBJ2-7; perhaps TRBD1 as D (6 bases). The CDR3 length is 13 residues. Trimming shortened V by 3 bases and J by 2 bases, and 8 bases separated the two germline ends. CDR1 and CDR2 from the germline V gene are KGHSH and LQKENI. CDR3 region: CASSPNRAYEQYF. Here the CDR3 DNA reads TGTGCCAGCTCACCGAACAGGGCCTACGAGCAGTACTTC.

The chain combines TRBV19 with TRBJ2-2; D is perhaps TRBD1 (5 bases). Trimming shortened V by 5 bases and J by 1 base, and 5 bases separated the two germline ends. This CDR3 is 13 amino acids long. The germline V gene has CDR1 LNHDA and CDR2 SQIVND (reference sequence). In DNA form, the CDR3 reads TGTGCCAGTAGTGACAGGAACACCGGGGAGCTGTTTTTT. Translated: CASSDRNTGELFF.

The V call is TRBV19, the J call TRBJ1-5, with D possibly matching TRBD1 (5 bases). Germline assignment: CDR1 LNHDA and CDR2 SQIVND (reference sequence). This CDR3 is 16 amino acids long. Trimming cost V 5 bases and J 6 bases, with 20 bases left between them. CDR3 sequence: CASSPPRVTRAQPQHF. The CDR3 nucleotides are TGTGCCAGTAGTCCCCCTCGGGTAACCAGGGCTCAGCCCCAGCATTTT. Full variable domain (remainder filled in from reference TRBV19 and TRBJ1-5): DGGITQSPKYLFRKEGQNVTLSCEQNLNHDAMYWYRQDPGQGLRLIYYSQIVNDFQKGDIAEGYSVSREKKESFPLTVTSAQKNPTAFYLCASSPPRVTRAQPQHFGDGTRLSIL.

The V gene is TRBV3-1 (or the pseudogene TRBV3-2), the J gene TRBJ2-5; unclear D gene. The germline V gene has CDR1 LGHDT and CDR2 YNNKEL (reference sequence). V lost 2 bases and J lost 0, with 7 bases in between. The CDR3 loop spans 14 amino acids. The CDR3 sequence: CASSQLAYQETQYF. In nucleotides, the CDR3 is TGTGCCAGCAGCCAATTGGCCTACCAAGAGACCCAGTACTTC.

This rearrangement joins TRBV2 to TRBJ2-7, with 8 bases aligning to TRBD2. This CDR3 is built from 16 residues. The junction had 7 bases not matched to a gene; V was cut back by 3 bases and J by 0 bases. The germline V gene has CDR1 SNHLY and CDR2 FYNNEI. The CDR3 bases are TGTGCCAGCAGTGATTTCGGGGGGGCGAGCTCCTACGAGCAGTACTTC. It yields the protein CASSDFGGASSYEQYF.

The V and J genes are TRBV6-5 and TRBJ2-7; 14 bases map to TRBD2. V lost 7 bases, J lost 2 bases, and 1 base stayed unmatched. Looked up from germline, CDR1 is MNHEY and CDR2 is SVGAGI. The length of the CDR3 is 14 residues. CDR3 DNA sequence: TGTGCCAGCATGGGACTAGCGGGAGCCTACGAGCAGTACGTC. It yields the protein CASMGLAGAYEQYV.

This chain uses TRBV5-6 with TRBJ2-2, with D maybe TRBD1 (6 bases). V was trimmed by 4 bases and J by 4 bases, leaving 14 bases between them. In germline, CDR1 is SGHDT, CDR2 YYEEEE. The CDR3 has 15 residues. The CDR3 here is CASSQIDRSTGELFF. The DNA for the CDR3 is TGTGCCAGCAGCCAAATAGACAGGAGCACCGGGGAGCTGTTTTTT.

This chain links TRBV10-3 with TRBJ1-6; the D gene is possibly TRBD1 (6 bases). V dropped 7 bases and J dropped 8 bases, with 12 bases sitting between them. This CDR3 spans 13 amino acids. Germline V gene data show CDR1 as ENHRY and CDR2 as SYGVKD. The CDR3 is CAIKENRDSPLHF. CDR3 DNA: TGTGCCATCAAGGAGAACAGGGATTCACCCCTCCACTTT.

The J gene is TRBJ1-6, the V gene TRBV28, with 7 bases lining up with TRBD1. The CDR3 length is 16 residues. Germline lookup yields CDR1 MDHEN and CDR2 SYDVKM. J gave up 5 bases and V 6 bases, and 10 bases lay outside the gene matches. The CDR3 protein is CASRGTTGQNNSPLHF. DNA for the CDR3: TGTGCCAGCAGAGGCACAACGGGACAGAATAATTCACCCCTCCACTTT. The variable domain in full, with the rest retrieved from reference TRBV28 and TRBJ1-6, is DVKVTQSSRYLVKRTGEKVFLECVQDMDHENMFWYRQDPGLGLRLIYFSYDVKMKEKGDIPEGYSVSREKKERFSLILESASTNQTSMYLCASRGTTGQNNSPLHFGNGTRLTVT.

This chain links TRBV7-2 with TRBJ1-5; D remains ambiguous. The CDR3 is 16 amino acids. With 6 bases removed from V and 7 bases from J, the gap between germline ends came to 22 bases. Germline loops: CDR1 SGHTA, CDR2 FQGNSA. The CDR3, as DNA: TGTGCCAGCAGTCTATCACCCCCCCTAGCCCCGCAGCCCCAGCATTTT. Translating it yields CASSLSPPLAPQPQHF.

This sequence joins TRBV4-3 and TRBJ2-7; TRBD2 agrees at 9 bases. Germline CDR1 LGHNA, CDR2 YSLEER. The CDR3 is 15 residues long. V lost 2 bases and J lost 3; bases outside the gene matches: 5. Here the CDR3 DNA reads TGCGCCAGCAGCCAACTAGCGGGGTCAAGCTACGAGCAGTACTTC. This gives the protein CASSQLAGSSYEQYF.

V gene TRBV9 combines with J gene TRBJ2-3, with 10 bases fitting TRBD2. This CDR3 has 14 residues. CDR1 is SGDLS, CDR2 YYNGEE, per germline. Trimming removed 2 bases from V and 3 bases from J; junction bases left unmatched: 0. CDR3 DNA: TGTGCCAGCAGCGTTAGCGGGGGGACAGATACGCAGTATTTT. This sequence encodes CASSVSGGTDTQYF. Full variable domain (outside the CDR3, taken from reference TRBV9 and TRBJ2-3): DSGVTQTPKHLITATGQRVTLRCSPRSGDLSVYWYQQSLDQGLQFLIQYYNGEERAKGNILERFSAQQFPDLHSELNLSSLELGDSALYFCASSVSGGTDTQYFGPGTRLTVL.

V usage is TRBV23-1 and J usage is TRBJ1-2; the D is unclear. TRBV23-1 falls under the ORF class, with uncertain function. The CDR3 is 14 amino acids. The V end was cut by 2 bases, the J end by 6 bases, with 13 bases between. The DNA for the CDR3 is TGCGCCAGCAGTCAAAGGCCGAACGGGGATGGCTACACCTTC. It is translated as CASSQRPNGDGYTF.

This clone was seen just once. The CDR3 protein is CASSQRGSSYNEQFF. CDR3 DNA sequence: TGCGCCAGCAGCCAGCGGGGCAGCTCCTACAATGAGCAGTTCTTC. The chain is built from TRBV4-3 and TRBJ2-1; D is possibly TRBD2 (6 bases). Germline CDR1 LGHNA, CDR2 YSLEER. The CDR3 totals 15 residues. V shed 3 bases and J shed 0 bases, with 9 bases lying between them.

The V gene is TRBV7-8, the J gene TRBJ1-6, with no clear D. Trimming took 2 bases from V and 0 from J, leaving 14 bases between them. The CDR3 consists of 18 residues. CDR1 is SGHVS and CDR2 is FQNEAQ in the germline V gene. CDR3 loop: CASSLLGFAASYNSPLHF. CDR3 sequence (DNA): TGTGCCAGCAGCTTATTGGGCTTTGCCGCCTCCTATAATTCACCCCTCCACTTT.

The table lists this clone with a count of one. This sequence joins TRBV7-3 and TRBJ2-3, with TRBD2 as a possible D gene (6 bases). The CDR3 contains 14 residues. Germline-derived CDR1 and CDR2 are SGHTA and FQGTGA. Trimming shortened V by 1 base and J by 5 bases, and 10 bases separated the two germline ends. In DNA form, the CDR3 reads TGTGCCAGCAGCTTAAGCCCTAGCGAAGATACGCAGTATTTT. Protein: CASSLSPSEDTQYF.

This chain uses TRBV29-1 with TRBJ1-2; possible D gene TRBD1, 5 bases. This CDR3 region has 13 residues. Trimming cost V 6 bases and J 5 bases, with 16 bases left between them. In germline, CDR1 is SQVTM, CDR2 ANQGSEA. DNA of the CDR3: TGCAGCGTCACAGGTTTGACGGCTTATGGCTACACCTTC. Amino acid sequence: CSVTGLTAYGYTF.

The V gene is TRBV10-3, the J gene TRBJ2-1, with 8 nucleotides matching TRBD2. J gave up 5 bases and V 9 bases, and 9 bases lay outside the gene matches. CDR1 is ENHRY and CDR2 is SYGVKD in the germline V gene. CDR3 length: 14 amino acids. The CDR3 reads CAITPGLGNNEQFF. The CDR3 DNA sequence: TGTGCCATTACCCCGGGACTAGGCAACAATGAGCAGTTCTTC.

The rearrangement joins TRBV4-2 to TRBJ2-1; possibly TRBD2 for D (5 bases). V lost 0 bases and J 2 bases, leaving 11 bases between the germline ends. Germline lookup yields CDR1 LGHNA and CDR2 YNFKEQ. CDR3 length equals 16 residues. Here the CDR3 DNA reads TGTGCCAGCAGCCAAGAAGAAGCGGCACCCTACAATGAGCAGTTCTTC. Translation gives CASSQEEAAPYNEQFF.

The V call is TRBV21-1, the J call TRBJ1-1; the table calls TRBD1, which could not be checked here. TRBV21-1 has pseudogene status. The CDR3 totals 13 residues. In nucleotides, the CDR3 is TGTGCCAGCAGCACAGGACAGAACACTGAAGCTTTCTTT. It is translated as CASSTGQNTEAFF.